Listed here is a single TCR beta chain. This entry comes from a study of OX40 agonist ivuxolimab in advanced cancers. The wider study: The study treated patients with ivuxolimab, an agonistic anti-OX40 (CD134) antibody. Patients were roughly 83% male with ages about 20 to 79, mean about 60. Three patients, one with hepatocellular carcinoma and two with cutaneous melanoma, responded partially. Prior anti-PD-1, anti-PD-L1 or anti-CTLA-4 therapy did not bar entry, and around 39% had some.

Germline CDR1 reads MNHNS; CDR2 reads SASEGT. V trimming: 8 bases; J trimming: 5 bases; junction bases outside the gene matches: 5. The CDR3 spans 13 residues. Clones were sequenced by immunoSEQ multiplex PCR, and TCRdb holds only the in-frame ones, with some missing. Among about 54,000 clones listed, approximately 93% were seen once. The J gene is TRBJ2-3, the V gene TRBV6-1, with 9 bases matching TRBD2. Here the sequenced sample was CD4+ or CD8+ T cells sorted from blood, taken in a trial of the OX40 agonist ivuxolimab. This TCR came from an adult with an advanced solid tumor such as melanoma, head and neck, liver or kidney cancer. The CDR3 coding sequence is TGTGCCAGCCTCGGCGGGGGGGTAGATACGCAGTATTTT. Its translation is CASLGGGVDTQYF.